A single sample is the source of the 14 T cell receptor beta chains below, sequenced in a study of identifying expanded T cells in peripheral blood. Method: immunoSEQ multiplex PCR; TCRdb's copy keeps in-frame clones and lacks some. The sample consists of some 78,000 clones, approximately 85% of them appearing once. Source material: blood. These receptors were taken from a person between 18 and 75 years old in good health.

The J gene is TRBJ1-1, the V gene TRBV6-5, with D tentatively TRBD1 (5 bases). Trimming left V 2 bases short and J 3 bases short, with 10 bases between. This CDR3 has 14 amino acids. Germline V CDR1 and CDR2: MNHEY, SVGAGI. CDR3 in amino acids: CASSYRGSDTEAFF. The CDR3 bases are TGTGCCAGCAGTTACAGGGGCTCGGACACTGAAGCTTTCTTT.

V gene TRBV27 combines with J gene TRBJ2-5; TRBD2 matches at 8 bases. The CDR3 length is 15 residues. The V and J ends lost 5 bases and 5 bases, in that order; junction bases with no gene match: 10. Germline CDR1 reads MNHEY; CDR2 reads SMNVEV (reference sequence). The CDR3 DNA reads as TGTGCCAGCAGTCAACAAGCGGGAGTGGTGGAGACCCAGTACTTC. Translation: CASSQQAGVVETQYF.

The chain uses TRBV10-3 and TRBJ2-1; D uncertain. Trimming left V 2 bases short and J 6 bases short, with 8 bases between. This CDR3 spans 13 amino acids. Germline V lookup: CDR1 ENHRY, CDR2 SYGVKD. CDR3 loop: CAISETKTNEQFF. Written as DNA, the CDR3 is TGTGCCATCAGTGAGACCAAGACCAATGAGCAGTTCTTC.

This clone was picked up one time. The CDR3 DNA is TGCGCCAGCAGCCAACTAGGGTATAGTAGCGGATCTCGACTATACAATGAGCAGTTCTTC. Residues: CASSQLGYSSGSRLYNEQFF. V usage is TRBV4-3 and J usage is TRBJ2-1; TRBD2 might be the D (6 bases). The length of the CDR3 is 20 residues. Per germline, CDR1 LGHNA and CDR2 YSLEER. With 2 bases removed from V and 4 bases from J, the gap between germline ends came to 27 bases.

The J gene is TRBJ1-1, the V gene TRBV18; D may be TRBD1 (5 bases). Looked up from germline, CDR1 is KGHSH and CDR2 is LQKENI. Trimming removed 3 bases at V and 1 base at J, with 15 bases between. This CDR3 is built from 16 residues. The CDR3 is CASSPPDIVKNTEAFF. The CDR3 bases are TGTGCCAGCTCACCTCCGGACATTGTTAAGAACACTGAAGCTTTCTTT.

The CDR3: CASKYWTGVNYGYTF. The DNA of the CDR3 is TGCGCCAGCAAATATTGGACGGGTGTTAACTATGGCTACACCTTC. V usage is TRBV5-1 and J usage is TRBJ1-2, with unresolved D. This CDR3 is built from 15 residues. In germline, CDR1 is SGHRS, CDR2 YFSETQ. V was cut by 6 bases and J by 1 base, with 16 bases left in between. The full variable domain, its missing parts supplied by reference TRBV5-1 and TRBJ1-2, is KAGVTQTPRYLIKTRGQQVTLSCSPISGHRSVSWYQQTPGQGLQFLFEYFSETQRNKGNFPGRFSGRQFSNSRSEMNVSTLELGDSALYLCASKYWTGVNYGYTFGSGTRLTVV.

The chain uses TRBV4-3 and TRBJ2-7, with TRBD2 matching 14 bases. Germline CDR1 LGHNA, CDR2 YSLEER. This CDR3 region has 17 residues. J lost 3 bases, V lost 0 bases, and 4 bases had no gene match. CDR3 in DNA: TGCGCCAGCAGCCAAGATTCGGGACTAGCGGGAGTCTACGAGCAGTACTTC. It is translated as CASSQDSGLAGVYEQYF.

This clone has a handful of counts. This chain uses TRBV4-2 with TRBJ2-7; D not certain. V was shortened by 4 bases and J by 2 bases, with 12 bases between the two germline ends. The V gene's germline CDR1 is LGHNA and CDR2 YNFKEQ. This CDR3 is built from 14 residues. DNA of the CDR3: TGTGCCAGCAGCCCATCCCAGATCCCCTACGAGCAGTACTTC. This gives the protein CASSPSQIPYEQYF.

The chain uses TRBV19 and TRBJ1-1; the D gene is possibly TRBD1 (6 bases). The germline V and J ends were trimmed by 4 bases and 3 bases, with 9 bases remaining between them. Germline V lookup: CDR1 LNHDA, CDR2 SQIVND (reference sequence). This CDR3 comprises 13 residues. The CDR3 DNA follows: TGTGCCAGTAGTACGACAGGAGACACTGAAGCTTTCTTT. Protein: CASSTTGDTEAFF.

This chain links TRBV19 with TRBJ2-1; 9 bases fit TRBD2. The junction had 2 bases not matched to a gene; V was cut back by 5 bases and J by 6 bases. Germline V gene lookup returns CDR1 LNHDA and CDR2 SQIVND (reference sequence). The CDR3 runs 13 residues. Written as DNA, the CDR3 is TGTGCCAGTAGTCAGACTAGCGGCAATGAGCAGTTCTTC. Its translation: CASSQTSGNEQFF.

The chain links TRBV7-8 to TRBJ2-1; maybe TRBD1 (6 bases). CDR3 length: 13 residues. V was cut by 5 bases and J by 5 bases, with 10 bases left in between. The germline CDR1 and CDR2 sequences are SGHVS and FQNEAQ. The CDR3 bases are TGTGCCAGCAGCCAGGACAGAAACAATGAGCAGTTCTTC. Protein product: CASSQDRNNEQFF.

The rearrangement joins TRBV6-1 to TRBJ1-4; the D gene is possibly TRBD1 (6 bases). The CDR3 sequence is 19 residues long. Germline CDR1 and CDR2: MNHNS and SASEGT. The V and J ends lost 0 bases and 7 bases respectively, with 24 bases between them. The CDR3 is CASSEAEGGKFFDSEKLFF. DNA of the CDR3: TGTGCCAGCAGTGAAGCAGAGGGGGGCAAATTTTTCGACAGTGAAAAACTGTTTTTT.

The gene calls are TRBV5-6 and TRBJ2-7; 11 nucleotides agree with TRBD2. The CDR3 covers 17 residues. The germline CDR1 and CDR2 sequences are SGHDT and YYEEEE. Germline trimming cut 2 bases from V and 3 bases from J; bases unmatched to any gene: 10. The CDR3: CASSLGLGSGRVYEQYF. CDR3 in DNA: TGTGCCAGCAGCTTAGGACTAGGTAGCGGGAGGGTCTACGAGCAGTACTTC.

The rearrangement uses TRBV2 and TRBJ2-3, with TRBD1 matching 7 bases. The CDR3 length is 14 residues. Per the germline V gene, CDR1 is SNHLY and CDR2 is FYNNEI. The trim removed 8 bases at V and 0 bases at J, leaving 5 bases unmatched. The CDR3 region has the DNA TGTGCCAGCCGTGGACAGGCGAGCACAGATACGCAGTATTTT. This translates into CASRGQASTDTQYF.